This is a list of T cell receptor beta chains from one sample in a study of cytomegalovirus exposure and HLA in healthy donors. This table comes from immunoSEQ multiplex PCR, and its TCRdb copy is limited to in-frame clones, with some not included. The table has 200,000 or so clones, about 80% seen once. The sample comprised PBMCs. These receptors all come from a woman between 18 and 30 years old in good health and CMV-seropositive. Each CDR3 is given with its conserved first and last residue.

TRBV5-4	TRBJ1-2	CASSLGGGQYGYTF
TRBV5-1	TRBJ1-4	CASSGSGTGNEKLFF
TRBV28	TRBJ2-3	CASSLSQGSDTQYF
TRBV7-6	TRBJ1-3	CASSEDRRLVYF
TRBV2	TRBJ1-6	CASSQDSPLHF
TRBV7-6	TRBJ2-1	CASSFSGGFYNEQFF
TRBV5-1	TRBJ1-2	CASSWGTGANYGYTF
TRBV5-6	TRBJ2-7	CASSLGAEQYF
TRBV5-1	TRBJ2-1	CASNQEHNEQFF
TRBV10-2	TRBJ2-1	CASASGGKYNEQFF
TRBV7-8	TRBJ2-5	CASSLGRGRQTQYF
TRBV6-5	TRBJ1-3	CASKTRHDSGNTIYF
TRBV7-9	TRBJ2-5	CASSSIRGAETQYF
TRBV7-9	TRBJ2-3	CASSLARNTQYF
TRBV7-9	TRBJ1-3	CASRNPSSGNTIYF
TRBV7-6	TRBJ2-5	CASSSYSGGETQYF
TRBV4-2	TRBJ1-2	CASSQDRGRDPNYGYTF
TRBV28	TRBJ1-4	CASWESFKEKLFF
TRBV5-5	TRBJ1-5	CASSFGSNQPQHF
TRBV7-2	TRBJ1-2	CASSILQGKDGYTF